These 21 T cell receptor beta chains originate from one sample sequenced in a study of T cell changes during pregnancy in multiple sclerosis. Profiled with immunoSEQ multiplex PCR; TCRdb holds only in-frame clones, not every one. The sample contains around 39,000 clones, about 88% of which appear only once. The sequenced sample was CD8+ T cells from peripheral blood mononuclear cells, obtained in the first trimester of pregnancy. The receptors derive from a female donor with multiple sclerosis, enrolled in a pregnancy study.

The CDR3 here is CASSQNRVGYGYTF. The CDR3 nucleotides are TGTGCCAGCAGCCAAAACAGGGTAGGCTATGGCTACACCTTC. V and J are TRBV13 and TRBJ1-2; tentatively, D is TRBD1 (6 bases). Trimming left V 5 bases short and J 4 bases short, with 14 bases between. Per germline, CDR1 PRHDT and CDR2 FYEKMQ (reference sequence). This CDR3 has 14 residues.

The rearrangement uses TRBV7-8 and TRBJ1-5; 8 nucleotides align to TRBD1. The germline gives CDR1 SGHVS, CDR2 FQNEAQ. J gave up 11 bases and V 1 base, and 13 bases lay outside the gene matches. This CDR3 is 16 amino acids long. The CDR3: CASSLGGTGSTTAQHF. CDR3 DNA sequence: TGTGCCAGCAGCTTAGGAGGGACAGGCTCAACCACGGCCCAGCATTTT. Supplemented by reference TRBV7-8 and TRBJ1-5, the full variable domain reads GAGVSQSPRYKVAKRGQDVALRCDPISGHVSLFWYQQALGQGPEFLTYFQNEAQLDKSGLPSDRFFAERPEGSVSTLKIQRTQQEDSAVYLCASSLGGTGSTTAQHFGDGTRLSIL.

This clone was detected once. The chain is built from TRBV19 and TRBJ1-2, with D perhaps TRBD1 (6 bases). Germline CDR1 is LNHDA and CDR2 is SQIVND (reference sequence). The V and J ends lost 0 bases and 4 bases respectively, with 12 bases between them. The CDR3 extends over 15 amino acids. CDR3 in amino acids: CASSIEWQGIYGYTF. The DNA for the CDR3 is TGTGCCAGTAGTATAGAATGGCAGGGGATCTATGGCTACACCTTC.

The rearrangement uses TRBV11-2 and TRBJ2-7; 13 bases align to TRBD2. The J segment lost 2 bases and the V segment lost 3 bases, leaving 4 bases of the junction unmatched. This CDR3 has 16 residues. The germline CDR1 and CDR2 sequences are SGHAT and FQNNGV. The CDR3 reads CASSFTSGGVPYEQYF. DNA of the CDR3: TGTGCCAGCAGCTTCACTAGCGGGGGGGTACCCTACGAGCAGTACTTC.

This chain links TRBV7-6 with TRBJ2-1; 9 bases match TRBD2. Unmatched junction bases numbered 8, after V lost 5 bases and J lost 6 bases. The CDR3 totals 15 residues. CDR1 and CDR2 from the germline V gene are SGHVS and FNYEAQ. CDR3 in amino acids: CASSRAAGGPNEQFF. CDR3 in DNA: TGTGCCAGCAGCAGGGCGGCGGGGGGGCCCAATGAGCAGTTCTTC.

This sequence joins TRBV5-6 and TRBJ1-2; tentative D call: TRBD1 (5 bases). This CDR3 comprises 11 residues. V was cut by 3 bases and J by 12 bases, with 12 bases left in between. Germline CDR1 SGHDT, CDR2 YYEEEE. CDR3 amino acids: CASSSSGKDTF. The CDR3 nucleotides read TGTGCCAGCAGCTCTTCAGGGAAAGACACCTTC.

The V and J genes are TRBV6-1 and TRBJ2-1; 9 bases match TRBD2. The germline gives CDR1 MNHNS, CDR2 SASEGT. This CDR3 comprises 13 residues. V lost 7 bases, J lost 5 bases, and 3 bases stayed unmatched. CDR3 protein: CASIRLADNEQFF. As DNA, the CDR3 is TGTGCCAGCATCCGACTAGCGGACAATGAGCAGTTCTTC.

V is TRBV14 and J is TRBJ1-2; 8 bases line up with TRBD1. Germline values: CDR1 SGHDN, CDR2 FVKESK. V lost 0 bases and J lost 5; bases outside the gene matches: 5. This CDR3 has 15 amino acids. This CDR3 reads CASSQDPGGYYGYTF. CDR3 DNA: TGTGCCAGCAGCCAAGATCCAGGGGGCTATTATGGCTACACCTTC.

This chain connects TRBV25-1 to TRBJ1-4; possible D gene TRBD1, 5 bases. CDR1 and CDR2 from the germline V gene are MGHDK and SYGVNS. The CDR3 consists of 16 residues. Trimming removed 0 bases from V and 7 bases from J, with 15 bases in between. CDR3 sequence: CASSEYGGTGSEKLFF. Written as DNA, the CDR3 is TGTGCCAGCAGTGAATATGGGGGGACTGGGAGTGAAAAACTGTTTTTT.

The chain uses TRBV5-4 and TRBJ1-1, with 7 nucleotides matching TRBD1. With 2 bases clipped from V and 1 base from J, the junction kept 11 bases outside the gene matches. The CDR3 sequence is 17 residues long. Looked up from germline, CDR1 is SGHNT and CDR2 is YYREEE (reference sequence). In DNA form, the CDR3 reads TGTGCCAGCAGCTTTGCCCCCGGGACAGCTAGGAACACTGAAGCTTTCTTT. Protein product: CASSFAPGTARNTEAFF.

The rearrangement joins TRBV6-5 to TRBJ2-7; D is unclear. The ends were cut back, 6 bases at V and 1 base at J, with 16 bases in the middle. CDR1 and CDR2 from the germline V gene are MNHEY and SVGAGI. CDR3 length equals 15 residues. CDR3 residues: CASSPAAVFSYEQYF. The CDR3 DNA reads as TGTGCCAGCAGCCCCGCGGCAGTATTTTCCTACGAGCAGTACTTC.

The chain combines TRBV19 with TRBJ1-6; 10 positions agree with TRBD1. Trimming took 5 bases from V and 10 from J; bases not matched to a gene: 14. The CDR3 contains 17 residues. Germline CDR1 is LNHDA and CDR2 is SQIVND (reference sequence). The CDR3 here is CASSAEWGQGLRSPLHF. DNA for the CDR3: TGTGCCAGTAGTGCGGAGTGGGGACAGGGGCTTCGGTCACCCCTCCACTTT.

The chain links TRBV14 to TRBJ2-7; D gene uncertain. Germline values: CDR1 SGHDN, CDR2 FVKESK. This CDR3 has 13 amino acids. The V end was cut by 0 bases, the J end by 3 bases, with 6 bases between. DNA for the CDR3: TGTGCCAGCAGCCAAGATCCGGTCTACGAGCAGTACTTC. As protein: CASSQDPVYEQYF.

This chain joins TRBV5-4 and TRBJ2-1; possible D gene TRBD2, 6 bases. Trimming shortened V by 4 bases and J by 6 bases, and 17 bases separated the two germline ends. The CDR3 totals 15 residues. The germline V gene has CDR1 SGHNT and CDR2 YYREEE (reference sequence). In nucleotides, the CDR3 is TGTGCCAGCAGCGTCCGGGACTGGCTGGGCAATGAGCAGTTCTTC. As protein: CASSVRDWLGNEQFF.

This clone was seen only a few times. The chain combines TRBV5-4 with TRBJ1-5; a possible D gene is TRBD1 (6 bases). Germline CDR1 reads SGHNT; CDR2 reads YYREEE (reference sequence). The V and J ends lost 0 bases and 2 bases respectively, with 6 bases between them. The CDR3 consists of 14 residues. CDR3 residues: CASSLDRGNQPQHF. CDR3 coding DNA: TGTGCCAGCAGCTTGGACAGGGGCAATCAGCCCCAGCATTTT. Using reference TRBV5-4 and TRBJ1-5 for the parts outside the CDR3, the full variable domain is ETGVTQSPTHLIKTRGQQVTLRCSSQSGHNTVSWYQQALGQGPQFIFQYYREEENGRGNFPPRFSGLQFPNYSSELNVNALELDDSALYLCASSLDRGNQPQHFGDGTRLSIL.

The chain links TRBV6-6 to TRBJ2-5; 7 positions agree with TRBD2. The CDR3 length is 14 residues. CDR1 and CDR2 from the germline V gene are MNHNY and SVGAGI (reference sequence). The V gene end was trimmed by 7 bases and the J gene end by 4 bases; junction bases not matched to a gene: 9. In nucleotides, the CDR3 is TGTGCCAGCACCCCCCAGTGGGGGGGAGAGACCCAGTACTTC. Translated: CASTPQWGGETQYF.

The table lists this clone with a few counts. This chain connects TRBV18 to TRBJ1-1, with a possible D match to TRBD1 (5 bases). Germline V lookup: CDR1 KGHSH, CDR2 LQKENI. V dropped 2 bases and J dropped 4 bases, with 11 bases sitting between them. The CDR3 has 14 amino acids. The CDR3 here is CASSPLPGGTEAFF. The CDR3 nucleotides are TGTGCCAGCTCACCATTGCCCGGGGGCACTGAAGCTTTCTTT.

V and J are TRBV15 and TRBJ1-4; 8 bases fit TRBD1. Losses at the gene ends were 6 bases for V and 7 bases for J; bases not matched to a gene: 7. Germline CDR1 LNHNV, CDR2 YYDKDF (reference sequence). The CDR3 loop spans 14 amino acids. Written as DNA, the CDR3 is TGTGCCACCAGAGGACAGGGCGAAAGTGAAAAACTGTTTTTT. Translating gives CATRGQGESEKLFF.

The rearrangement uses TRBV6-6 and TRBJ2-3; 14 bases are shared with TRBD2. Germline CDR1 reads MNHNY; CDR2 reads SVGAGI (reference sequence). This CDR3 spans 16 amino acids. V was clipped by 2 bases and J by 6 bases; unmatched bases: 4. CDR3 sequence reads: CASSYGTSGGRDTQYF. The CDR3 DNA is TGTGCCAGCAGTTACGGGACTAGCGGGGGTCGGGATACGCAGTATTTT.

The V gene is TRBV5-6, the J gene TRBJ1-2; maybe TRBD1 (5 bases). Trimming shortened V by 4 bases and J by 4 bases, and 14 bases separated the two germline ends. Germline CDR1 and CDR2: SGHDT and YYEEEE. This CDR3 is built from 14 residues. The CDR3 nucleotides are TGTGCCAGCAGCCCAACTACGGGGGTCTATGGCTACACCTTC. Translating gives CASSPTTGVYGYTF. Full variable domain (remainder filled in from reference TRBV5-6 and TRBJ1-2): DAGVTQSPTHLIKTRGQQVTLRCSPKSGHDTVSWYQQALGQGPQFIFQYYEEEERQRGNFPDRFSGHQFPNYSSELNVNALLLGDSALYLCASSPTTGVYGYTFGSGTRLTVV.

The genes are TRBV6-5 and TRBJ1-1, with a tentative D call TRBD1 (6 bases). V was cut by 5 bases and J by 4 bases, with 14 bases left in between. There are 14 residues in the CDR3. From germline, CDR1 is MNHEY and CDR2 SVGAGI. CDR3 DNA: TGTGCCAGCAGTACCCGGGGGGGCGGCACTGAAGCTTTCTTT. It is translated as CASSTRGGGTEAFF.